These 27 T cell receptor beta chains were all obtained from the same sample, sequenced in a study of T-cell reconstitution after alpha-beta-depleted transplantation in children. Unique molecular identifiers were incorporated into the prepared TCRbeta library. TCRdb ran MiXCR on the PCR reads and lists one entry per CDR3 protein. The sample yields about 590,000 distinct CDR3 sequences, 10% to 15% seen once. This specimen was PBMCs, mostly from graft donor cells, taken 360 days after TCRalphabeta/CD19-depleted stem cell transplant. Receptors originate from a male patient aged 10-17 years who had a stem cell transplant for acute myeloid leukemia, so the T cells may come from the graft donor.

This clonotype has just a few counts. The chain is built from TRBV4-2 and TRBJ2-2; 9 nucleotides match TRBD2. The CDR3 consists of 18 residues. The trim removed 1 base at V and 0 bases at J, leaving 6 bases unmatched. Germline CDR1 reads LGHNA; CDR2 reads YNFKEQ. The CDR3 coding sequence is TGTGCCAGCAGCCAAGTGCGAGCGGGAGGCCCGAACACCGGGGAGCTGTTTTTT. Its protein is CASSQVRAGGPNTGELFF.

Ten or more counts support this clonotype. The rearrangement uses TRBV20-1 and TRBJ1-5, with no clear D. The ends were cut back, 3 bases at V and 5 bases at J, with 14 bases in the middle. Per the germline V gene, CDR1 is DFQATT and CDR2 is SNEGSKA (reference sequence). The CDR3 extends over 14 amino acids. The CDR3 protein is CSASLHGIDQPQHF. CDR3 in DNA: TGCAGTGCTAGCCTTCATGGGATAGATCAGCCCCAGCATTTT.

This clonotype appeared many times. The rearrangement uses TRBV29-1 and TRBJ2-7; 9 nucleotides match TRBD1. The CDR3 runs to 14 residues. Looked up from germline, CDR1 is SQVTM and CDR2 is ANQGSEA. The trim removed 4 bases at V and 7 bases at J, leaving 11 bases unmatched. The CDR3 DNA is TGCAGCGTTGTCGGACAGGGGTCCTACCTAGAGCAGTACTTC. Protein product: CSVVGQGSYLEQYF.

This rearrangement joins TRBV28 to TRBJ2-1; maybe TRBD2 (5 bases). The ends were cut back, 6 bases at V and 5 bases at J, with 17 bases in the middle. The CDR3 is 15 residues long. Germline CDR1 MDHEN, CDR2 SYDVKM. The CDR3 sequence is CASSPLMDSNNEQFF. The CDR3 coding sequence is TGTGCCAGCAGCCCCTTAATGGACTCAAACAATGAGCAGTTCTTC.

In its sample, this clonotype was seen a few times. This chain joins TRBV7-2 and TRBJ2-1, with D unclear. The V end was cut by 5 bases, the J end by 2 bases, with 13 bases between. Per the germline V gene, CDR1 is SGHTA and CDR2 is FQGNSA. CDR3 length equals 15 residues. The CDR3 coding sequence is TGTGCCAGCAGCCTCGCTAGGAACACCTACAATGAGCAGTTCTTC. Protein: CASSLARNTYNEQFF.

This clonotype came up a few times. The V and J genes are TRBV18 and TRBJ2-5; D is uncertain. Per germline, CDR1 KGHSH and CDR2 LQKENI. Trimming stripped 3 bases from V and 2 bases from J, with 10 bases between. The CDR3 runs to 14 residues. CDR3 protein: CASSPGHDQETQYF. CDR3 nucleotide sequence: TGTGCCAGCTCACCGGGCCACGATCAAGAGACCCAGTACTTC.

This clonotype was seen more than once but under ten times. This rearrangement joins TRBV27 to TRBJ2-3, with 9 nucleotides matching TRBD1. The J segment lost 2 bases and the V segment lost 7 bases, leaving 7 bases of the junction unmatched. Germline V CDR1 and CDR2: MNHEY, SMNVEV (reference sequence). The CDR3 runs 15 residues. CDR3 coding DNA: TGTGCCAGCAAGGGGACAGGGATTTCCACAGATACGCAGTATTTT. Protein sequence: CASKGTGISTDTQYF.

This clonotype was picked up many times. CDR3 sequence (DNA): TGTGCCAGCAGCCTCGGGACAGGGGCCTCCGAGCAGTACTTC. Residues: CASSLGTGASEQYF. This chain joins TRBV7-2 and TRBJ2-7, with 10 positions matching TRBD1. After removal of 5 bases from V and 6 bases from J, the junction contained 7 bases not matched to a gene. Germline V gives CDR1 SGHTA, CDR2 FQGNSA. CDR3 length equals 14 residues.

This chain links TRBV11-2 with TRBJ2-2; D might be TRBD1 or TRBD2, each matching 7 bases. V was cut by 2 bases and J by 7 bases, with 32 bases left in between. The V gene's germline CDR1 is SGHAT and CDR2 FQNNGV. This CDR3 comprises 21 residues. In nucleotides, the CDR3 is TGTGCCAGCAGCTTATTCCCCTGGACAGGCCGTTTATCGCGGGAGCTCGGGGAGCTGTTTTTT. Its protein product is CASSLFPWTGRLSRELGELFF. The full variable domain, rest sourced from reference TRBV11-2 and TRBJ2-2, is EAGVAQSPRYKIIEKRQSVAFWCNPISGHATLYWYQQILGQGPKLLIQFQNNGVVDDSQLPKDRFSAERLKGVDSTLKIQPAKLEDSAVYLCASSLFPWTGRLSRELGELFFGEGSRLTVL.

Here the CDR3 reads CASSQTLHGYTF. The CDR3 bases are TGTGCCAGCAGCCAGACCCTTCATGGCTACACCTTC. This chain uses TRBV7-2 with TRBJ1-2, with no clear D. V was cut by 5 bases and J by 6 bases, with 10 bases left in between. The CDR3 loop spans 12 amino acids. From germline, CDR1 is SGHTA and CDR2 FQGNSA.

CDR3 region: CASSLREDTQYF. CDR3 in DNA: TGTGCCAGCAGCTTGCGTGAGGATACGCAGTATTTT. The chain uses TRBV5-5 and TRBJ2-3, with D uncertain. The CDR3 is made up of 12 amino acids. Trimming took off 1 base at V and 6 bases at J, with 6 bases between the two ends. Germline values: CDR1 SGHKS, CDR2 YYEKEE (reference sequence).

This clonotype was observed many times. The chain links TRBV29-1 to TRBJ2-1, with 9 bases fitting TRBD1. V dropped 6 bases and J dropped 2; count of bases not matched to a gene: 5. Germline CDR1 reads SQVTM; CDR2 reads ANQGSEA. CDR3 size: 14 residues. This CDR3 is CSVHRDRAYNEQFF. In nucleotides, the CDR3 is TGCAGCGTACACCGGGACAGGGCCTACAATGAGCAGTTCTTC.

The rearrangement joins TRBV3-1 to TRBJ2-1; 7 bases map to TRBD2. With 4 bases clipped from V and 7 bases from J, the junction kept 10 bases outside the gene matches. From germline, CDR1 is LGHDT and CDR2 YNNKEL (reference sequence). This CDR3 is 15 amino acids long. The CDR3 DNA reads TGTGCCAGCAGCCTAAGCAGGGACTACAGAAATGAGCAGTTCTTC. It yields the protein CASSLSRDYRNEQFF.

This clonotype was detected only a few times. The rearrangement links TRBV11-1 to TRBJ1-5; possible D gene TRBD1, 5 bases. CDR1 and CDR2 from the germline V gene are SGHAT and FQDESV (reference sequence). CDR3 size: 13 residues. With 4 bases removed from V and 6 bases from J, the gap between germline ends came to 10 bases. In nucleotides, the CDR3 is TGTGCCAGCAGCTCGACAGAAGTTCAGCCCCAGCATTTT. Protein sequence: CASSSTEVQPQHF.

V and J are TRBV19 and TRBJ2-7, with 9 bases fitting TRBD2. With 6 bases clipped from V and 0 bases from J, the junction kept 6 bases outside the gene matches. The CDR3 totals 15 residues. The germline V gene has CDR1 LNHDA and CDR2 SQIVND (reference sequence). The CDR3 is CASSPAGGTSYEQYF. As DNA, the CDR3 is TGTGCCAGTAGCCCAGCGGGAGGAACCTCCTACGAGCAGTACTTC.

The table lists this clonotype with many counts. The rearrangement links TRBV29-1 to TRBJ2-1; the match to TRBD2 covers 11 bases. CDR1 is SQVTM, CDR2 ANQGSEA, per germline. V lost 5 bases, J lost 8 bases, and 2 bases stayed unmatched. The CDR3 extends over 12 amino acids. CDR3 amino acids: CSVWTSGHEQFF. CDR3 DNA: TGCAGCGTTTGGACTAGCGGGCATGAGCAGTTCTTC.

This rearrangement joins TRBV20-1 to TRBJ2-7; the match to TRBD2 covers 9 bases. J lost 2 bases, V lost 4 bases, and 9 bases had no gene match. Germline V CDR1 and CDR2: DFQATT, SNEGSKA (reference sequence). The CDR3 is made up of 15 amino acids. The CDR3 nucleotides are TGCAGTGCTAAAAGCTTTGGCGGGAGGGCCTACGAGCAGTACTTC. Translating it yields CSAKSFGGRAYEQYF.

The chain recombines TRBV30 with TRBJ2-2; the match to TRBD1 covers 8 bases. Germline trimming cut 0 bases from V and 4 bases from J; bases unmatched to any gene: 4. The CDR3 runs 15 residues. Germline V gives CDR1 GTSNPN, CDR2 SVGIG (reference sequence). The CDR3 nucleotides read TGTGCCTGGAGTGTAGGACAGGGAATCACCGGGGAGCTGTTTTTT. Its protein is CAWSVGQGITGELFF.

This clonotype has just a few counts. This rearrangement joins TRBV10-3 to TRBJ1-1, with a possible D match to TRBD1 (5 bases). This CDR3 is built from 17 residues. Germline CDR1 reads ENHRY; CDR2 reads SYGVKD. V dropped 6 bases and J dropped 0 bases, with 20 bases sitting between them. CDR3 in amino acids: CAIRGGSGSNMNTEAFF. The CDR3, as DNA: TGTGCCATCAGGGGGGGGTCGGGGTCAAACATGAACACTGAAGCTTTCTTT.

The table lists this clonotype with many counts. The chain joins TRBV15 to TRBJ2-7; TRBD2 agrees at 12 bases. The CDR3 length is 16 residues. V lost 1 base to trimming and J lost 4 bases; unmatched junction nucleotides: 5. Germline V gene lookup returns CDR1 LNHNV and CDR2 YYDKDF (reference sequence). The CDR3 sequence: CATSRGLAGGTYEQYF. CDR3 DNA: TGTGCCACCAGCAGAGGGCTAGCGGGAGGGACGTACGAGCAGTACTTC.

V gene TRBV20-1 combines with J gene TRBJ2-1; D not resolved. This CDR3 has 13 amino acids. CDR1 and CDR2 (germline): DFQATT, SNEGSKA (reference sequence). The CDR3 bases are TGCAGGGCGTGGAAGGGAACATACAATGAGCAGTTCTTC. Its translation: CRAWKGTYNEQFF.

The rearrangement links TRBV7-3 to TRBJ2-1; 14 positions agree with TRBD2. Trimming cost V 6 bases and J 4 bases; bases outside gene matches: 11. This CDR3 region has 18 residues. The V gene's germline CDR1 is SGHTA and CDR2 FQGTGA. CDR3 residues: CASSHFPGTSGSYNEQFF. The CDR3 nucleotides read TGTGCCAGCAGTCATTTCCCCGGGACTAGCGGGAGTTACAATGAGCAGTTCTTC. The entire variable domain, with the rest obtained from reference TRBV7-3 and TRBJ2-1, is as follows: GAGVSQTPSNKVTEKGKYVELRCDPISGHTALYWYRQSLGQGPEFLIYFQGTGAADDSGLPNDRFFAVRPEGSVSTLKIQRTERGDSAVYLCASSHFPGTSGSYNEQFFGPGTRLTVL.

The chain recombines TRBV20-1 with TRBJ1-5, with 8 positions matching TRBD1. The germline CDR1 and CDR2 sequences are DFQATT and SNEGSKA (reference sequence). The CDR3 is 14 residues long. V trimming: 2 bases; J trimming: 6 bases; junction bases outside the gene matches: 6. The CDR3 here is CSARHTGGGQPQHF. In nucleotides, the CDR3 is TGCAGTGCTAGACATACAGGGGGTGGTCAGCCCCAGCATTTT.

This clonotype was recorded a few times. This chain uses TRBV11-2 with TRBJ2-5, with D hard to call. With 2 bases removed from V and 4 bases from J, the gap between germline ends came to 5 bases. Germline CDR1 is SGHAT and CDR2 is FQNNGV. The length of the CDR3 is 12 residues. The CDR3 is CASSLSTETQYF. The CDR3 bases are TGTGCCAGCAGCTTAAGTACAGAGACCCAGTACTTC. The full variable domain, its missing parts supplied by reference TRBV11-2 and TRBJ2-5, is EAGVAQSPRYKIIEKRQSVAFWCNPISGHATLYWYQQILGQGPKLLIQFQNNGVVDDSQLPKDRFSAERLKGVDSTLKIQPAKLEDSAVYLCASSLSTETQYFGPGTRLLVL.

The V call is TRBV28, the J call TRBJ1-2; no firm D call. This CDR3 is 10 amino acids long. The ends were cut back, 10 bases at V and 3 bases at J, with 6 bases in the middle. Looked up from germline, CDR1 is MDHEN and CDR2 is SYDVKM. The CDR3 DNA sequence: TGTGCCACCATACACTATGGCTACACCTTC. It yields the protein CATIHYGYTF.

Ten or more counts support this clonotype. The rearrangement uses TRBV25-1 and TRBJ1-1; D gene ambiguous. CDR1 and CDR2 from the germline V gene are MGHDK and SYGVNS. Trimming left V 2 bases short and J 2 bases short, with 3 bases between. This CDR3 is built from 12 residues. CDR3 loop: CASSEGNTEAFF. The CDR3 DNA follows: TGTGCCAGCAGTGAAGGAAACACTGAAGCTTTCTTT.

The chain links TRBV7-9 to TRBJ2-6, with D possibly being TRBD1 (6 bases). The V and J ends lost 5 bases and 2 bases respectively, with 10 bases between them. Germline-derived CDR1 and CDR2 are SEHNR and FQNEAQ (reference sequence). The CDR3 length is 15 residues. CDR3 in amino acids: CASSGQPAGANVLTF. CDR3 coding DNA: TGTGCCAGCAGCGGACAGCCTGCTGGGGCCAACGTCCTGACTTTC.